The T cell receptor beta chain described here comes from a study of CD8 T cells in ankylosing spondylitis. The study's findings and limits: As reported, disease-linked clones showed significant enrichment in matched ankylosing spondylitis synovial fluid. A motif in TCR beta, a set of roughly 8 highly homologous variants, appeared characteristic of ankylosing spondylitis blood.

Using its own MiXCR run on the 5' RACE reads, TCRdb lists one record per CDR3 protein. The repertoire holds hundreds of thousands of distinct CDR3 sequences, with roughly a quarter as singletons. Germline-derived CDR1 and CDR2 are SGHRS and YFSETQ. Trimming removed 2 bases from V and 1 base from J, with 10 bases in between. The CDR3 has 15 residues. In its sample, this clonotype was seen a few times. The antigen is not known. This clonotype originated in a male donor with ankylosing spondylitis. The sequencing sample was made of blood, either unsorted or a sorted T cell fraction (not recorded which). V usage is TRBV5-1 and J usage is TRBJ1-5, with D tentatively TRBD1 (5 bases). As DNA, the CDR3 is TGCGCCAGCAGCTTTGGGACCGAGAGCAATCAGCCCCAGCATTTT. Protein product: CASSFGTESNQPQHF.